Each of the 29 T cell receptor beta chains below was sequenced from the same sample in a study of glioma-infiltrating T cells. Using RNA template, CDR3s of TCR alpha and beta were amplified with iRepertoire arm-PCR. Each CDR3 protein is one row after TCRdb ran MiXCR on the multiplex PCR reads. The sample has 110,000 or so distinct CDR3 sequences, less than 30% seen once. The specimen sequenced was glioma tissue, nonneoplastic brain tissue, or PBMCs (not recorded which). Every receptor here comes from a human donor with low-grade glioma or glioblastoma, undergoing nonglioma brain surgery, or in good health (not recorded which).

The chain has TRBV7-2 and TRBJ1-1; D is unclear. Germline lookup yields CDR1 SGHTA and CDR2 FQGNSA. The CDR3 totals 16 residues. Trimming took 1 base from V and 0 from J, leaving 12 bases between them. CDR3 sequence (DNA): TGTGCCAGCAGCTTAGTTGGGGTTCCCTTGAACACTGAAGCTTTCTTT. Translating it yields CASSLVGVPLNTEAFF.

This clonotype was observed at least ten times. V is TRBV3-1 and J is TRBJ1-5; tentative D call: TRBD1 (6 bases). Germline V lookup: CDR1 LGHDT, CDR2 YNNKEL (reference sequence). V lost 8 bases to trimming and J lost 3 bases, with 14 bases between them. The CDR3 runs 14 residues. CDR3 region: CASGEGGNNQPQHF. The DNA for the CDR3 is TGTGCCAGCGGAGAGGGGGGGAACAATCAGCCCCAGCATTTT.

This clonotype has at least ten counts. The chain is built from TRBV5-4 and TRBJ2-3, with D perhaps matching TRBD2 (6 bases). The CDR3 loop spans 16 amino acids. CDR1 is SGHNT, CDR2 YYREEE, per germline (reference sequence). The V gene lost 3 bases and the J gene lost 6 bases, with 20 bases spanning the gap. The chain's CDR3 is CASSSGMAGTRDTQYF. The CDR3 nucleotides read TGTGCCAGCAGCTCCGGGATGGCGGGGACCCGGGATACGCAGTATTTT. The whole variable domain, filled in from reference TRBV5-4 and TRBJ2-3, reads ETGVTQSPTHLIKTRGQQVTLRCSSQSGHNTVSWYQQALGQGPQFIFQYYREEENGRGNFPPRFSGLQFPNYSSELNVNALELDDSALYLCASSSGMAGTRDTQYFGPGTRLTVL.

This clonotype was seen many times. This chain links TRBV29-1 with TRBJ1-2, with D perhaps TRBD1 (5 bases). CDR1 is SQVTM, CDR2 ANQGSEA, per germline. The CDR3 is 15 residues long. V was pared by 5 bases and J by 1 base, with 17 bases between. CDR3 in DNA: TGCAGCGTTCCTTCTCTGGGACGGATTAACTATGGCTACACCTTC. Its protein product is CSVPSLGRINYGYTF.

This rearrangement joins TRBV7-8 to TRBJ2-1; weak D call: TRBD1 (5 bases). This CDR3 spans 19 amino acids. Trimming pared 1 base from V and 2 bases from J, leaving 21 bases between. The germline CDR1 and CDR2 sequences are SGHVS and FQNEAQ. CDR3 in amino acids: CASSLVARGLSRAYNEQFF. CDR3 sequence (DNA): TGTGCCAGCAGCTTAGTTGCTAGGGGATTATCTCGGGCCTACAATGAGCAGTTCTTC.

As concerns this clonotype: A single base separates this from a much larger clone, so it may be a read error. The chain employs TRBV3-1 and TRBJ2-1; 9 bases are a match to TRBD2. Germline CDR1 reads LGHDT; CDR2 reads YNNKEL (reference sequence). The CDR3 runs to 12 residues. The CDR3 DNA sequence: TGTACCAGCAGCCAAGATAGGAGACTAGCGGAATTC. Amino acid sequence: CTSSQDRRLAEF.

The chain recombines TRBV12-3 or TRBV12-4 with TRBJ2-1; 10 nucleotides line up with TRBD2. The V segment lost 5 bases and the J segment 4 bases; nucleotides outside the gene matches: 5. CDR3 length: 15 residues. The CDR3 here is CASSGSGGEYNEQFF. CDR3 DNA: TGTGCCAGCAGTGGCAGCGGGGGGGAATACAATGAGCAGTTCTTC.

This clonotype occurred many times. This chain links TRBV14 with TRBJ1-1; D is unresolved. Germline-derived CDR1 and CDR2 are SGHDN and FVKESK. This CDR3 spans 14 amino acids. The ends were cut back, 0 bases at V and 2 bases at J, with 7 bases in the middle. CDR3 residues: CASSQDFRNTEAFF. The DNA of the CDR3 is TGTGCCAGCAGCCAAGATTTCAGAAACACTGAAGCTTTCTTT.

The chain is built from TRBV2 and TRBJ2-3, with 11 bases aligning to TRBD2. J was trimmed by 3 bases and V by 1 base; bases with no gene match: 15. The CDR3 has 20 amino acids. CDR1 is SNHLY, CDR2 FYNNEI, per germline. Here the CDR3 reads CASSEEKLAGGPRRTDTQYF. The CDR3, as DNA: TGTGCCAGCAGTGAAGAGAAGCTAGCGGGGGGCCCTAGGAGGACAGATACGCAGTATTTT.

As regards this clonotype: Just one base apart from a much larger clone, this may be a read error. The gene calls are TRBV28 and TRBJ2-6; D possibly corresponds to TRBD1 (5 bases). Germline lookup yields CDR1 MDHEN and CDR2 SYDVKM. The CDR3 is made up of 17 amino acids. V dropped 10 bases and J dropped 1 base, with 20 bases sitting between them. CDR3 region: CATRWAGRRSGANVLTF. For the CDR3, the DNA is TGTGCCACCCGGTGGGCAGGGCGCCGATCTGGGGCCAACGTCCTGACTTTC.

The table lists this clonotype with many counts. V usage is TRBV24-1 and J usage is TRBJ2-1; the match to TRBD2 covers 9 bases. CDR3 size: 15 residues. Trimming at V came to 4 bases and at J to 9 bases, leaving 9 bases not matched to a gene. From germline, CDR1 is KGHDR and CDR2 SFDVKD. The CDR3 sequence is CATSDPVAGVGEQFF. CDR3 nucleotides: TGTGCCACCAGTGACCCCGTAGCGGGAGTGGGTGAGCAGTTCTTC.

There are many counts of this clonotype. This chain uses TRBV20-1 with TRBJ1-3; D ambiguous. Germline-derived CDR1 and CDR2 are DFQATT and SNEGSKA (reference sequence). The CDR3 has 14 amino acids. With 8 bases removed from V and 0 bases from J, the gap between germline ends came to 14 bases. The CDR3 DNA is TGCAGTTCCAAGGAAGCGAGCTCTGGAAACACCATATATTTT. This translates into CSSKEASSGNTIYF.

V and J are TRBV2 and TRBJ1-3, with a weak D call TRBD1 (5 bases). Between the trimmed V and J ends, which lost 7 bases and 0 bases, there was a span of 10 bases. Per germline, CDR1 SNHLY and CDR2 FYNNEI. The CDR3 is 14 residues long. Written as DNA, the CDR3 is TGTGCCAGCACTACAGGCCTCTCTGGAAACACCATATATTTT. Amino acids: CASTTGLSGNTIYF.

Of note for this clonotype: Since no conserved phenylalanine or tryptophan closes the CDR3, a read error is the likely cause. The DNA for the CDR3 is TGCGCCAGCAGACTACAGGTTAGCTCCTACGAGCAGTACTCC. Its protein product is CASRLQVSSYEQYS. V is TRBV5-1 and J is TRBJ2-7; tentatively, D is TRBD1 (5 bases). The CDR3 totals 14 residues. Germline CDR1 and CDR2: SGHRS and YFSETQ. V was cut by 5 bases and J by 0 bases, with 12 bases left in between.

Turning to this clonotype: At one of its ends the junction is not consistent with the germline gene, which may arise from a read error. The chain carries TRBV7-9 and TRBJ1-5, with D tentatively TRBD1 (6 bases). The CDR3 consists of 17 residues. Germline CDR1 SEHNR, CDR2 FQNEAQ (reference sequence). The CDR3: CASRLVPLGQSNQPQHF. The DNA of the CDR3 is TGTGCCAGCAGGTTAGTACCCCTAGGACAGAGCAATCAGCCCCAGCATTTT.

In its sample, this clonotype was seen many times. This chain connects TRBV2 to TRBJ1-5, with D tentatively TRBD1 (5 bases). The CDR3 extends over 13 amino acids. With 8 bases removed from V and 0 bases from J, the gap between germline ends came to 8 bases. The V gene's germline CDR1 is SNHLY and CDR2 FYNNEI. CDR3 in DNA: TGTGCCAGCCAGGGAAATAGCAATCAGCCCCAGCATTTT. Translating gives CASQGNSNQPQHF. The variable domain in full, completed from reference TRBV2 and TRBJ1-5, reads EPEVTQTPSHQVTQMGQEVILRCVPISNHLYFYWYRQILGQKVEFLVSFYNNEISEKSEIFDDQFSVERPDGSNFTLKIRSTKLEDSAMYFCASQGNSNQPQHFGDGTRLSIL.

Ten or more counts support this clonotype. The rearrangement links TRBV5-1 to TRBJ2-1; D is unresolved. The germline V and J ends were trimmed by 10 bases and 4 bases, with 18 bases remaining between them. The CDR3 has 14 amino acids. Germline lookup yields CDR1 SGHRS and CDR2 YFSETQ. The CDR3 DNA sequence: TGCGCCTCAGCACTGGCAGAATATTACAATGAGCAGTTCTTC. Translating gives CASALAEYYNEQFF.

This chain joins TRBV20-1 and TRBJ1-1; possible D gene TRBD1, 6 bases. This CDR3 spans 13 amino acids. Germline lookup yields CDR1 DFQATT and CDR2 SNEGSKA (reference sequence). The CDR3 coding sequence is TGCGGTGAATCCGGACAGTCCAGCACTGAAGCTTTCTTT. It translates to CGESGQSSTEAFF.

With respect to this clonotype: A much larger clone differs by one base, so this may be a read error. A read error is likely, as this CDR3 ends without the conserved phenylalanine or tryptophan. This chain connects TRBV18 to TRBJ2-7; D ambiguous. Trimming left V 6 bases short and J 5 bases short, with 20 bases between. The length of the CDR3 is 15 residues. Germline-derived CDR1 and CDR2 are KGHSH and LQKENI. The CDR3 here is CASSDKLGSQNEQYL. Here the CDR3 DNA reads TGTGCCAGCTCTGATAAGTTGGGCAGTCAAAACGAGCAGTACCTC.

On this clonotype itself: This clone may be a read error of a much larger clone one base away. V gene TRBV5-4 combines with J gene TRBJ1-6, with TRBD1 matching over 10 bases. The germline V gene encodes CDR1 SGHNT and CDR2 YYREEE (reference sequence). The CDR3 loop spans 17 amino acids. The CDR3 reads CASSSPARTGGNSPIHF. In nucleotides, the CDR3 is TGTGCCAGCAGCTCTCCCGCCCGGACAGGGGGTAATTCACCCATCCACTTT.

This clonotype occurred a few times. This chain joins TRBV7-6 and TRBJ2-7; D unclear. Germline V gives CDR1 SGHVS, CDR2 FNYEAQ. The germline V and J ends were trimmed by 5 bases and 6 bases, with 11 bases remaining between them. The CDR3 is 12 amino acids. The CDR3 DNA reads TGTGCCAGCAGCCCCACCCGACGCGAGCAGTACTTC. It translates to CASSPTRREQYF.

Many counts were recorded for this clonotype. V and J are TRBV7-6 and TRBJ2-3, with TRBD2 matching 10 bases. The CDR3 loop spans 15 amino acids. Trimming took 6 bases from V and 5 from J; bases not matched to a gene: 8. The germline gives CDR1 SGHVS, CDR2 FNYEAQ. The DNA for the CDR3 is TGTGCCAGCAGTCGCAGCGGGGGGGCAGGAGATACGCAGTATTTT. Translated, it gives CASSRSGGAGDTQYF.

About this clonotype: The final CDR3 position lacks the conserved phenylalanine or tryptophan, pointing to a likely read error. The DNA of the CDR3 is TGTGCCAGCAGTAACGGAGTAAGGAGCGATCAGCTCCAGCATTGT. This encodes CASSNGVRSDQLQHC. The V call is TRBV6-5, the J call TRBJ1-5; D gene uncertain. Germline CDR1 MNHEY, CDR2 SVGAGI. The CDR3 spans 15 residues.

Note on this clonotype: The conserved final phenylalanine or tryptophan is absent from the CDR3, which likely points to a read error. The chain employs TRBV12-3 or TRBV12-4 and TRBJ2-1, with D uncertain. The CDR3 is made up of 13 amino acids. DNA for the CDR3: TGTGCCAGCAGTTTGAGCTCCTATAATGAGCAGTTCCTC. It specifies CASSLSSYNEQFL.

About this clonotype itself: A clone one base away is much larger, so this may be a read error. The chain combines TRBV29-1 with TRBJ2-7, with D possibly TRBD2 on 6 matching bases. Trimming stripped 8 bases from V and 2 bases from J, with 10 bases between. Germline values: CDR1 SQVTM, CDR2 ANQGSEA. The CDR3 length is 11 residues. The CDR3: CSIRLAYEQYF. The CDR3 nucleotides are TGCAGCATCAGACTAGCCTACGAGCAGTACTTC.

In this sample, this clonotype turned up many times. The J gene is TRBJ1-5, the V gene TRBV20-1; D might be TRBD1 (5 bases). V dropped 6 bases and J dropped 0 bases, with 15 bases sitting between them. Germline V gene lookup returns CDR1 DFQATT and CDR2 SNEGSKA (reference sequence). CDR3 length equals 15 residues. The CDR3 sequence: CSATDTNYSNQPQHF. The CDR3, as DNA: TGCAGTGCAACGGACACCAATTATAGCAATCAGCCCCAGCATTTT.

A remark on this clonotype: This may be a read error, as it is one base from a much larger clone. The chain has TRBV18 and TRBJ2-1; weak D call: TRBD1 (6 bases). The ends were cut back, 6 bases at V and 8 bases at J, with 23 bases in the middle. This CDR3 has 16 residues. Germline loops: CDR1 KGHSH, CDR2 LQKENI. In DNA, the CDR3 is TGTGCCAGCTCGGTTCCACCGGGACACCGGACCGATGAGCAGTTCTTC. This gives the protein CASSVPPGHRTDEQFF.

This clonotype occurred many times. The J gene is TRBJ2-7, the V gene TRBV20-1, with 8 nucleotides matching TRBD2. The CDR3 runs 16 residues. The V gene's germline CDR1 is DFQATT and CDR2 SNEGSKA (reference sequence). V lost 3 bases and J lost 7; bases outside the gene matches: 17. The CDR3 reads CSASLPILAAANEQYF. In nucleotides, the CDR3 is TGCAGTGCTAGTCTCCCTATACTAGCGGCGGCTAATGAGCAGTACTTC.

There are many counts of this clonotype. The chain is built from TRBV7-8 and TRBJ1-1; the match to TRBD1 covers 7 bases. Losses at the gene ends were 5 bases for V and 6 bases for J; bases not matched to a gene: 6. The CDR3 contains 13 residues. In germline, CDR1 is SGHVS, CDR2 FQNEAQ. CDR3 nucleotide sequence: TGTGCCAGCAGCCGAGACAGGGAGGCTGAAGCTTTCTTT. Its translation: CASSRDREAEAFF.